One and the same sample provided the 25 T cell receptor beta chains below, sequenced in a study of identical twins. TCRdb ran MiXCR on the 5' RACE reads and lists one entry per CDR3 protein. This table holds 1.5 million to 2 million distinct CDR3 sequences, 25% to 35% found once. Specimen: cord blood. These receptors originate from a newborn girl in good health.

The chain is built from TRBV12-3 or TRBV12-4 and TRBJ2-6; no firm D call. CDR3 length: 13 amino acids. The V and J ends lost 10 bases and 0 bases respectively, with 7 bases between them. The CDR3 DNA sequence: TGTGCCACCGGGTACTCTGGGGCCAACGTCCTGACTTTC. Translating gives CATGYSGANVLTF.

The chain links TRBV24-1 to TRBJ2-1; D is undetermined. Germline loops: CDR1 KGHDR, CDR2 SFDVKD. This CDR3 contains 13 residues. V dropped 0 bases and J dropped 4 bases, with 3 bases sitting between them. The CDR3 sequence is CATSDLWYNEQFF. CDR3 DNA: TGTGCCACCAGTGATTTGTGGTACAATGAGCAGTTCTTC.

The sample holds a few counts of this clonotype. J is TRBJ2-7 and V is TRBV14; D is undetermined. In germline, CDR1 is SGHDN, CDR2 FVKESK. The CDR3 extends over 13 amino acids. V dropped 4 bases and J dropped 6 bases, with 13 bases sitting between them. The CDR3 sequence: CASSLQISGEQYF. The DNA of the CDR3 is TGTGCCAGCAGCCTACAGATAAGTGGCGAGCAGTACTTC.

The rearrangement joins TRBV2 to TRBJ2-1; 9 bases are a match to TRBD2. Germline lookup yields CDR1 SNHLY and CDR2 FYNNEI. V lost 7 bases and J lost 4; bases outside the gene matches: 11. The length of the CDR3 is 16 residues. In DNA form, the CDR3 reads TGTGCCAGCACCCGAGAGGTGACTAGCGGATACAATGAGCAGTTCTTC. It is translated as CASTREVTSGYNEQFF.

This clonotype was recorded once. Here the CDR3 reads CASSHVGQGIYEQYF. In DNA form, the CDR3 reads TGTGCCAGCAGCCACGTAGGACAGGGGATCTACGAGCAGTACTTC. J is TRBJ2-4 and V is TRBV3-1; 9 bases fit TRBD1. The J call may be incorrect, as the DNA end agrees better with TRBJ2-7. The CDR3 contains 15 residues. Per germline, CDR1 LGHDT and CDR2 YNNKEL (reference sequence).

This clonotype was seen only a few times. This chain uses TRBV4-1 with TRBJ2-7; D call uncertain. Trimming removed 1 base from V and 2 bases from J, with 12 bases in between. The CDR3 contains 15 residues. The germline V gene encodes CDR1 MGHRA and CDR2 YSYEKL. In DNA form, the CDR3 reads TGCGCCAGCAGCCAAGTAGGTCAGAGGACCTACGAGCAGTACTTC. Its translation: CASSQVGQRTYEQYF.

The V and J genes are TRBV3-1 and TRBJ2-5; perhaps TRBD2 as D (5 bases). Trimming took off 5 bases at V and 10 bases at J, with 20 bases between the two ends. Looked up from germline, CDR1 is LGHDT and CDR2 is YNNKEL (reference sequence). The CDR3 extends over 14 amino acids. CDR3 nucleotides: TGTGCCAGCAGCGACTCGGACTTACGGATGGTCCAGTACTTC. Amino acids: CASSDSDLRMVQYF.

This clonotype was detected only a few times. The chain combines TRBV12-3 or TRBV12-4 with TRBJ1-4; no reliable D call. V was clipped by 9 bases and J by 1 base, with 12 bases between them. The CDR3 has 14 amino acids. The CDR3 nucleotides are TGTGCCAGTACTAAGGGAGTAACTAATGAAAAACTGTTTTTT. This translates into CASTKGVTNEKLFF.

This clonotype was counted at least ten times. The chain uses TRBV7-9 and TRBJ2-1; 12 bases are shared with TRBD2. Germline V gene sequence: CDR1 SEHNR, CDR2 FQNEAQ (reference sequence). V was clipped by 1 base and J by 8 bases; unmatched bases: 12. CDR3 length: 18 amino acids. This CDR3 is CASSLETHGLAGRDEQFF. The CDR3 DNA reads as TGTGCCAGCAGCTTAGAGACTCACGGACTAGCGGGAAGGGATGAGCAGTTCTTC.

The gene calls are TRBV27 and TRBJ2-2; the D is unclear. V was pared by 4 bases and J by 7 bases, with 19 bases between. Germline V gives CDR1 MNHEY, CDR2 SMNVEV (reference sequence). This CDR3 has 16 residues. The CDR3 DNA reads TGTGCCAGCAGTTGGTCTCGGACGCTACATATCGGGGAGCTGTTTTTT. Translated, it gives CASSWSRTLHIGELFF.

There are a few counts of this clonotype. The gene calls are TRBV28 and TRBJ2-7, with D possibly matching TRBD2 (6 bases). The J call may be in error: the DNA end matches TRBJ2-5 better. Germline CDR1 and CDR2: MDHEN and SYDVKM. The CDR3 is made up of 15 amino acids. The CDR3 nucleotides are TGTGCCAGCAGGGGGGACTCCCTCCTTAAAGAGACCCAGTACTTC. Amino acid sequence: CASRGDSLLKETQYF.

CDR3 DNA sequence: TGTGCCAGCAGGCTGAGGGGCGAATCCTACGAGCAGTACTTC. Protein: CASRLRGESYEQYF. This sequence joins TRBV7-9 and TRBJ2-7, with D perhaps TRBD1 or TRBD2 (5 bases each). This CDR3 contains 14 residues. V shed 6 bases and J shed 1 base, with 13 bases lying between them. Germline CDR1 SEHNR, CDR2 FQNEAQ (reference sequence).

V gene TRBV20-1 combines with J gene TRBJ2-1; D is perhaps TRBD2 (6 bases). The CDR3 is 15 amino acids. From germline, CDR1 is DFQATT and CDR2 SNEGSKA (reference sequence). V was clipped by 7 bases and J by 3 bases, with 19 bases between them. The CDR3 loop is CSVPGWVAVYNEQFF. The CDR3 nucleotides are TGCAGTGTCCCCGGGTGGGTAGCGGTCTACAATGAGCAGTTCTTC.

The chain links TRBV7-2 to TRBJ2-7; TRBD2 matches at 7 bases. The J call may be wrong; the DNA end is better matched by TRBJ2-5. This CDR3 is 16 amino acids long. Germline assignment: CDR1 SGHTA and CDR2 FQGNSA. CDR3 protein: CASTSTASGGWETQYF. CDR3 in DNA: TGTGCCAGCACCAGCACCGCTAGCGGCGGGTGGGAGACCCAGTACTTC.

The V gene is TRBV5-6, the J gene TRBJ1-4; TRBD1 agrees at 9 bases. Germline CDR1 reads SGHDT; CDR2 reads YYEEEE. V shed 3 bases, J shed 7 bases, and the junction held 7 bases outside the gene matches. The CDR3 runs to 15 residues. Here the CDR3 reads CASSSLGQGGEKLFF. CDR3 in DNA: TGTGCCAGCAGCTCCTTGGGACAGGGAGGTGAAAAACTGTTTTTT.

The chain uses TRBV10-3 and TRBJ1-2; tentative D call: TRBD1 (5 bases). Trimming cost V 10 bases and J 6 bases, with 36 bases left between them. Germline V lookup: CDR1 ENHRY, CDR2 SYGVKD. CDR3 length: 19 residues. This CDR3 reads CATNFAKGQTGLGLHGYTF. DNA of the CDR3: TGTGCCACGAACTTCGCGAAAGGACAAACGGGCCTAGGTCTGCATGGCTACACCTTC.

In this sample, this clonotype turned up many times. The CDR3 loop is CASSQGAWTQETQYF. DNA for the CDR3: TGTGCCAGCAGCCAAGGTGCGTGGACGCAAGAGACCCAGTACTTC. The chain is built from TRBV3-1 and TRBJ2-5; no definite D call. CDR1 is LGHDT, CDR2 YNNKEL, per germline (reference sequence). This CDR3 has 15 amino acids. Trimming removed 1 base at V and 2 bases at J, with 11 bases between.

This chain links TRBV21-1 with TRBJ2-5. TRBV21-1 is termed a pseudogene. The CDR3 is 16 residues long. The CDR3 DNA is TGTGCCAGCAGCAAGGGTCCGGTAACTGTGACGCCTGAGCAGTACTTC. This codes for CASSKGPVTVTPEQYF.

Comment on this clonotype: A read error may explain this, as a much larger clone is one base away. The chain employs TRBV12-3 or TRBV12-4 and TRBJ2-1; D remains ambiguous. The CDR3 runs 15 residues. Trimming shortened V by 3 bases and J by 3 bases, and 12 bases separated the two germline ends. The CDR3 coding sequence is TGTGCCAGCAGTTTCGGCCAGCCGTACTACAATGAGCAGTTCTTC. As protein: CASSFGQPYYNEQFF.

This clonotype has a count of ten or more. The genes are TRBV14 and TRBJ1-2; D call uncertain. Germline values: CDR1 SGHDN, CDR2 FVKESK. CDR3 length: 13 amino acids. Trimming shortened V by 1 base and J by 4 bases, and 7 bases separated the two germline ends. CDR3 nucleotides: TGTGCCAGCAGCCAAGCGGTCAGCTATGGCTACACCTTC. Translation: CASSQAVSYGYTF.

Points on this clonotype: At one end the junction does not follow the germline gene, possibly because of a read error. V is TRBV12-3 or TRBV12-4 and J is TRBJ2-1; the D is unclear. CDR3 length equals 12 residues. CDR3 sequence reads: CANSPTVNEQFF. The CDR3 DNA reads TGTGCCAACAGTCCTACAGTTAACGAGCAGTTCTTC.

The V and J genes are TRBV16 and TRBJ1-2; 7 bases map to TRBD1. From germline, CDR1 is KGHSY and CDR2 FQNENV. V shed 7 bases and J 4 bases; nucleotides not matched to a gene: 9. The CDR3 runs to 14 residues. CDR3 loop: CASTPNRGIYGYTF. CDR3 nucleotides: TGTGCCAGCACTCCTAACAGGGGAATCTATGGCTACACCTTC.

This clonotype was counted a few times. The CDR3 loop is CASSPARAYSNQPQHF. CDR3 sequence (DNA): TGTGCCAGCAGCCCCGCCCGGGCTTATAGCAATCAGCCCCAGCATTTT. The chain combines TRBV11-2 with TRBJ1-5; unclear D gene. Germline values: CDR1 SGHAT, CDR2 FQNNGV. V was cut by 5 bases and J by 0 bases, with 14 bases left in between. CDR3 size: 16 residues.

The chain recombines TRBV20-1 with TRBJ2-3; D is unresolved. The CDR3 is made up of 15 amino acids. V was cut by 3 bases and J by 6 bases, with 19 bases left in between. The germline CDR1 and CDR2 sequences are DFQATT and SNEGSKA (reference sequence). The chain's CDR3 is CSASRVSGPTDTQYF. The CDR3 nucleotides read TGCAGTGCTAGTCGGGTGTCCGGACCCACTGATACGCAGTATTTT.

The chain uses TRBV9 and TRBJ1-1; TRBD1 might be the D (5 bases). V was cut by 0 bases and J by 11 bases, with 17 bases left in between. The CDR3 is made up of 14 amino acids. The V gene's germline CDR1 is SGDLS and CDR2 YYNGEE. The CDR3 protein is CASSVDLRDALAFF. The CDR3 nucleotides read TGTGCCAGCAGCGTAGATCTCCGGGACGCGTTGGCTTTCTTT.